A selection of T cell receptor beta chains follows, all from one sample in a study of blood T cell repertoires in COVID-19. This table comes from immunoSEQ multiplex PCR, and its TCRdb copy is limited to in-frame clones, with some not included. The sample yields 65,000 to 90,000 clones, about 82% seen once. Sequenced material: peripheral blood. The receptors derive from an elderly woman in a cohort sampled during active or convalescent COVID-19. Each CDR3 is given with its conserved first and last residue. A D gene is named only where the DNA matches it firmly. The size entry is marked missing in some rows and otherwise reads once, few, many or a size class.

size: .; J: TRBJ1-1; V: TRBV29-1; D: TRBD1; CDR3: CSGDRQMNTEAFF; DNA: TGCAGCGGGGACAGGCAAATGAACACTGAAGCTTTCTTT
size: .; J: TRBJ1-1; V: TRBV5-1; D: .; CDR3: CASSLTERTEAFF; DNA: TGCGCCAGCAGCTTGACAGAAAGGACTGAAGCTTTCTTT
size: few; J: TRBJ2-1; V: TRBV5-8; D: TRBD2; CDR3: CASSPLAGLEQFF; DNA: TGTGCCAGCAGCCCGCTAGCGGGACTTGAGCAGTTCTTC
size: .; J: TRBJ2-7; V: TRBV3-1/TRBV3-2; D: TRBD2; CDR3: CASSLLAGASYEQYF; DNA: TGTGCCAGCAGCCTGCTAGCGGGAGCCTCCTACGAGCAGTACTTC
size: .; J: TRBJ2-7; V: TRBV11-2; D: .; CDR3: CASSLGGGFEQYF; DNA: TGTGCCTCCTCACTAGGGGGAGGGTTCGAGCAGTACTTC
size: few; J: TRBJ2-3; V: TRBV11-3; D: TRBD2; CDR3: CASSPWTSGSFAGTDTQYF; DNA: TGTGCCAGCAGCCCCTGGACTAGCGGGAGTTTTGCTGGAACAGATACGCAGTATTTT
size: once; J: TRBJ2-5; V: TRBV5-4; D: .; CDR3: CASSPGRLQETQYF; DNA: TGTGCCAGCAGCCCGGGTCGGCTGCAAGAGACCCAGTACTTC
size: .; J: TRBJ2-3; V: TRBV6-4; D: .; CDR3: CASSDGGGTDTQYF; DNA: TGTGCCAGCAGTGACGGAGGAGGCACAGATACGCAGTATTTT
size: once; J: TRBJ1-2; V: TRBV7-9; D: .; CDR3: CASSLDGADYGYTF; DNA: TGTGCCAGCAGCTTAGATGGGGCGGACTATGGCTACACCTTC
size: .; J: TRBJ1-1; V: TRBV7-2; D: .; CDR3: CASSLGSSKAFF; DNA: TGTGCCAGCAGCTTAGGGTCTTCTAAAGCTTTCTTT
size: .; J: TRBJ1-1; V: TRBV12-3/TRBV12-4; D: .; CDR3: CASRPTGNTEAFF; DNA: TGTGCCAGCAGGCCGACAGGGAACACTGAAGCTTTCTTT
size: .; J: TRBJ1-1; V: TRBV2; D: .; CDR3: CASFYSRGNTEAFF; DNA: TGTGCCAGCTTTTATTCCAGGGGGAACACTGAAGCTTTCTTT
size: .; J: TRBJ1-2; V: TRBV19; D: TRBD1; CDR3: CASSIDLTGAGYTF; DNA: TGTGCCAGTAGTATAGACCTGACAGGGGCAGGCTACACCTTC
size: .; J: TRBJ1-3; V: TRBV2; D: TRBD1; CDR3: CASSVTGGEYGNTIYF; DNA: TGTGCCAGCAGTGTAACAGGGGGCGAGTACGGAAACACCATATATTTT
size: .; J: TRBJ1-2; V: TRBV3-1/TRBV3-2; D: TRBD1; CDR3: CASSQGQGANYGYTF; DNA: TGTGCCAGCAGCCAAGGACAGGGAGCTAACTATGGCTACACCTTC
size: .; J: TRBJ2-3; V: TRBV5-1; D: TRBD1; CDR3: CASSADRGFKSDTQYF; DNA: TGCGCCAGCAGCGCCGACAGGGGTTTTAAATCAGATACGCAGTATTTT
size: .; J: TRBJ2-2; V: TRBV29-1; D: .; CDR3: CSVEDLQSQGTVGELFF; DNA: TGCAGCGTTGAAGATCTTCAGAGTCAGGGGACGGTCGGGGAGCTGTTTTTT
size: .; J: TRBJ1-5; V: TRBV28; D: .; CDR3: CASSPLRIVRQPQHF; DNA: TGTGCCAGCAGTCCCCTCCGTATAGTGAGACAGCCCCAGCATTTT
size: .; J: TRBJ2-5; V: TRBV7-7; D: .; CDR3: CASSLGGPRGTQYF; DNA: TGTGCTAGCAGCTTAGGAGGGCCCAGGGGGACCCAGTACTTC
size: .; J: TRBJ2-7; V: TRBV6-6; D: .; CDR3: CASREGTRTYEQYF; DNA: TGTGCCAGCAGGGAGGGCACCAGGACCTACGAGCAGTACTTC
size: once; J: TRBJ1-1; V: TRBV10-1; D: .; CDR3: CASRGHENTEAFF; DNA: TGCGCCAGCAGGGGACACGAGAACACTGAAGCTTTCTTT
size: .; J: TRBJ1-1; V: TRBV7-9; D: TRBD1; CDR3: CACTRGQGAPTEAFF; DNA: TGTGCCTGTACCCGGGGACAGGGGGCGCCCACTGAAGCTTTCTTT
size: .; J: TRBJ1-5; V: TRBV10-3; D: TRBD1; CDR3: CATQGQGGNQPQHF; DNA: TGTGCCACCCAAGGACAGGGGGGCAATCAGCCCCAGCATTTT
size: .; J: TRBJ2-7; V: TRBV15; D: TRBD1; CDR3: CATSRGGTGRNEQYF; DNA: TGTGCCACCAGCAGAGGGGGGACAGGGCGAAACGAGCAGTACTTC
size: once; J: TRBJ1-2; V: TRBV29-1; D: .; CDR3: CSVGQLYGYTF; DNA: TGCAGCGTCGGACAGCTCTATGGCTACACCTTC
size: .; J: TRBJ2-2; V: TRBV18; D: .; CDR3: CASSPAALSGELFF; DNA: TGTGCCAGCTCCCCCGCAGCGCTGTCCGGGGAGCTGTTTTTT
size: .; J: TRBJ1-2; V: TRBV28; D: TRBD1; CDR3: CASSIPGQGGGYTF; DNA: TGTGCCAGCAGTATACCGGGACAGGGAGGTGGCTACACCTTC
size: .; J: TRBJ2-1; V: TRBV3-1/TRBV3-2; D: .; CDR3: CASSQDAGTYNEQFF; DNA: TGTGCCAGCAGCCAAGACGCGGGTACCTACAATGAGCAGTTCTTC
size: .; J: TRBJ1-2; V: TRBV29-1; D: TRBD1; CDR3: CSVEGGQGYGYTF; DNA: TGCAGCGTTGAAGGCGGACAGGGGTATGGCTACACCTTC
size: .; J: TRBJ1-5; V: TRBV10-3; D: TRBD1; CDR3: CAIKPGQGEDQPQHF; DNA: TGTGCCATCAAACCTGGACAGGGGGAAGACCAGCCCCAGCATTTT
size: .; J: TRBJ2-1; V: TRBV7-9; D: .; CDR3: CASSPIGNEQFF; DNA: TGTGCCAGCAGTCCAATCGGTAATGAGCAGTTCTTC
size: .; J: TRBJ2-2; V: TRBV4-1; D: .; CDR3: CASSQRSGYTGELFF; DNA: TGCGCCAGCAGCCAGAGGTCCGGATACACCGGGGAGCTGTTTTTT
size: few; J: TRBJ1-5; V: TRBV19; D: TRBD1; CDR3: CASSHLDRDRTNQPQHF; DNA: TGTGCCAGTAGTCACCTCGACAGGGACCGGACAAATCAGCCCCAGCATTTT
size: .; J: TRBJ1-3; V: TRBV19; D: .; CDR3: CASSILVSPGNTIYF; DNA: TGTGCCAGTAGTATTCTAGTGAGCCCTGGAAACACCATATATTTT
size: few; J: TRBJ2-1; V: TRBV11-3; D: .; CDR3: CASSPGGWQGTNNEQFF; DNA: TGTGCCAGCAGCCCCGGAGGGTGGCAGGGAACTAACAATGAGCAGTTCTTC
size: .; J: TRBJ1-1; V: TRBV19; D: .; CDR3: CASSAIPGIRKTEAFF; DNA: TGTGCCAGTAGTGCCATTCCGGGAATCAGAAAAACTGAAGCTTTCTTT
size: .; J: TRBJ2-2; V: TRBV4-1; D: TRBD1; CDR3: CASSPPITGQGLTGELFF; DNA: TGCGCCAGCAGTCCTCCTATTACGGGACAGGGGTTGACCGGGGAGCTGTTTTTT
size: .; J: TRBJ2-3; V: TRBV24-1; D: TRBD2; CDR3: CATSDYRASGTSSTDTQYF; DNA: TGTGCCACCAGTGATTATCGGGCTAGCGGGACCTCTAGCACAGATACGCAGTATTTT
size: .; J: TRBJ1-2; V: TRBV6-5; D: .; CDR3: CASSYGWGSGGYTF; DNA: TGTGCCAGCAGTTACGGGTGGGGCAGTGGGGGCTACACCTTC
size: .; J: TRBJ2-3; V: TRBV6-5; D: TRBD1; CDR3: CASSYGQGASTDTQYF; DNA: TGTGCCAGCAGTTACGGTCAGGGGGCCTCCACAGATACGCAGTATTTT
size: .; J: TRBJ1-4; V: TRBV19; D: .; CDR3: CASSIPTGEGRLFF; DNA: TGTGCCAGTAGTATCCCGACGGGCGAGGGTAGACTGTTTTTT
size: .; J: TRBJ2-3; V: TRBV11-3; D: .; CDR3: CASSSTLGLGGPDTQYF; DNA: TGTGCCAGCAGCTCCACCTTAGGACTAGGGGGGCCAGATACGCAGTATTTT
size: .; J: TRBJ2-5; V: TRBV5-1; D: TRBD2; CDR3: CASTSSGQETQYF; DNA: TGCGCCAGCACCTCTAGCGGACAAGAGACCCAGTACTTC
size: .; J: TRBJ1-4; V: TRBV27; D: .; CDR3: CATCPTETNEKLFF; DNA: TGTGCCACTTGTCCCACAGAGACTAATGAAAAACTGTTTTTT
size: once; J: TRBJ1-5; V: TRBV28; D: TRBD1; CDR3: CASTTVGQRSNQPQHF; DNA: TGTGCCAGCACCACCGTGGGACAGAGGAGCAATCAGCCCCAGCATTTT